The present T cell receptor beta chain was sequenced within a study of monozygotic twins with inflammatory bowel disease. Study-wide points: Any single strong signal or clonotype tied to IBD lacked support. Differing T cell subtypes remained indistinguishable. Among IBD patients, TCRbeta diversity (inverse Simpson) was lower than in healthy co-twins.

The CDR3 contains 14 residues. Germline V gene lookup returns CDR1 ENHRY and CDR2 SYGVKD. In regard to this clonotype: Its specificity is unknown.

TCRdb reprocessed the 5' RACE reads, keeping one entry per CDR3 protein, no DNA. The sample table includes around 370,000 distinct CDR3 sequences. The sequenced sample was blood. The rearrangement uses TRBV10-3 and TRBJ2-2. This TCR came from a human donor with ulcerative colitis or Crohn's disease, or a healthy co-twin of an affected twin (not recorded which). The CDR3 here is CAISPDPNTGELFF.